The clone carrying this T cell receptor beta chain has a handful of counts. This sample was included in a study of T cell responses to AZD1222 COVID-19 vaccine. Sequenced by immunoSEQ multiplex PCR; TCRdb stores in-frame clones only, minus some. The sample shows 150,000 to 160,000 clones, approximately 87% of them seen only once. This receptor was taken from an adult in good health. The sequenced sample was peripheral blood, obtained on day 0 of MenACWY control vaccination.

CDR3 sequence: CASSKTGGLDTQYF. CDR3 in DNA: TGTGCCAGTAGTAAGACAGGGGGATTAGATACGCAGTATTTT. The chain carries TRBV19 and TRBJ2-3; 9 bases match TRBD1. The CDR3 has 14 amino acids. Germline loops: CDR1 LNHDA, CDR2 SQIVND (reference sequence). Trimming took 4 bases from V and 5 from J; bases not matched to a gene: 4.